A single sample gave rise to the 21 T cell receptor beta chains below, sequenced in a study of T cell responses to AZD1222 COVID-19 vaccine. The repertoire was sequenced with immunoSEQ multiplex PCR; TCRdb's copy has only in-frame clones and lacks some. The table lists about 130,000 clones, approximately 86% of them singletons. Source: peripheral blood, taken on day 0 of AZD1222 vaccination. The receptor set was obtained from an adult in good health.

The V gene is TRBV18, the J gene TRBJ1-4; no reliable D call. CDR1 is KGHSH and CDR2 is LQKENI in the germline V gene. V was cut by 4 bases and J by 6 bases, with 15 bases left in between. CDR3 length: 15 amino acids. The CDR3 DNA reads TGTGCCAGCTCACGAAACAGCCTAGACGATGAAAAACTGTTTTTT. Amino acids: CASSRNSLDDEKLFF.

The rearrangement joins TRBV3-1 (or the pseudogene TRBV3-2) to TRBJ1-1; the D is unclear. The germline V gene has CDR1 LGHDT and CDR2 YNNKEL (reference sequence). The CDR3 consists of 13 residues. The ends were cut back, 2 bases at V and 2 bases at J, with 6 bases in the middle. DNA of the CDR3: TGTGCCAGCAGCCAAACACCAAACACTGAAGCTTTCTTT. Translated: CASSQTPNTEAFF.

Here the CDR3 DNA reads TGTGCCAGTAGCCTAGGGGGCATAAACTACGAGCAGTACTTC. Translated, it gives CASSLGGINYEQYF. The chain is built from TRBV19 and TRBJ2-7; 7 bases map to TRBD1. Germline lookup yields CDR1 LNHDA and CDR2 SQIVND (reference sequence). V gave up 6 bases and J gave up 3 bases; unmatched junction bases: 8. The length of the CDR3 is 14 residues.

The V call is TRBV10-3, the J call TRBJ1-1, with 12 bases fitting TRBD1. The CDR3 runs 17 residues. The V and J ends lost 2 bases and 5 bases, in that order; junction bases with no gene match: 9. Germline CDR1 reads ENHRY; CDR2 reads SYGVKD. The CDR3 DNA is TGTGCCATCAGTGAGGGGACAGGGGGCAGGATAGGAACTGAAGCTTTCTTT. Its protein product is CAISEGTGGRIGTEAFF.

The chain employs TRBV6-1 and TRBJ1-6; TRBD1 matches 7 bases. Per the germline V gene, CDR1 is MNHNS and CDR2 is SASEGT. This CDR3 contains 17 residues. Unmatched junction bases numbered 8, after V lost 2 bases and J lost 4 bases. The CDR3 reads CASSETGEGFYNSPLHF. The CDR3 region has the DNA TGTGCCAGCAGTGAAACAGGGGAGGGCTTTTATAATTCACCCCTCCACTTT.

CDR3 in DNA: TGTGCCAGCAGCCAAGATCTCCCGGACAGCTACGAGCAGTACTTC. Its translation: CASSQDLPDSYEQYF. The rearrangement joins TRBV3-1 (or the pseudogene TRBV3-2) to TRBJ2-7; D possibly corresponds to TRBD1 (6 bases). CDR3 size: 15 residues. Germline CDR1 and CDR2: LGHDT and YNNKEL (reference sequence). V dropped 0 bases and J dropped 3 bases, with 12 bases sitting between them.

V usage is TRBV5-1 and J usage is TRBJ2-1; 10 bases map to TRBD2. With 6 bases clipped from V and 4 bases from J, the junction kept 4 bases outside the gene matches. The CDR3 runs to 14 residues. Germline CDR1 reads SGHRS; CDR2 reads YFSETQ. CDR3 region: CASNPSGGYNEQFF. In nucleotides, the CDR3 is TGCGCCAGCAACCCTAGCGGGGGTTACAATGAGCAGTTCTTC.

J is TRBJ1-4 and V is TRBV7-2; D is undetermined. This CDR3 is 14 amino acids long. CDR1 is SGHTA, CDR2 FQGNSA, per germline. Trimming took off 3 bases at V and 5 bases at J, with 10 bases between the two ends. Written as DNA, the CDR3 is TGTGCCAGCAGCTTTGCACAGAGAAATGAAAAACTGTTTTTT. It encodes CASSFAQRNEKLFF.

This clone was counted between two and nine times. The chain couples TRBV3-1 (or the pseudogene TRBV3-2) to TRBJ1-5; no clear D gene. The CDR3 totals 13 residues. V gave up 0 bases and J gave up 7 bases, with 7 bases separating them. Germline-derived CDR1 and CDR2 are LGHDT and YNNKEL (reference sequence). The CDR3 sequence is CASSQDEQQPQHF. Written as DNA, the CDR3 is TGTGCCAGCAGCCAAGATGAACAACAGCCCCAGCATTTT.

This chain connects TRBV15 to TRBJ2-7; D possibly corresponds to TRBD1 (5 bases). The CDR3 is 20 residues long. Trimming stripped 11 bases from V and 3 bases from J, with 38 bases between. The germline V gene has CDR1 LNHNV and CDR2 YYDKDF (reference sequence). For the CDR3, the DNA is TGTGCCTTTCCAGCCCGTACAGTTGAGAGGAACAGGTCCTACAACTACGAGCAGTACTTC. Translation gives CAFPARTVERNRSYNYEQYF.

This clone was detected only once. The CDR3 sequence is CASSLHGSNYGYTF. The CDR3 nucleotides are TGTGCCAGCAGCTTACACGGATCTAACTATGGCTACACCTTC. This chain connects TRBV11-2 to TRBJ1-2; D is uncertain. Germline CDR1 SGHAT, CDR2 FQNNGV. CDR3 length: 14 amino acids. V lost 2 bases and J 0 bases, leaving 7 bases between the germline ends.

This chain uses TRBV6-5 with TRBJ1-1, with 8 bases aligning to TRBD1. There are 15 residues in the CDR3. V dropped 5 bases and J dropped 0; count of bases not matched to a gene: 5. In germline, CDR1 is MNHEY, CDR2 SVGAGI. The CDR3: CASSPRQGMNTEAFF. The CDR3, as DNA: TGTGCCAGCAGTCCCAGACAGGGGATGAACACTGAAGCTTTCTTT.

J is TRBJ1-1 and V is TRBV6-1; D gene ambiguous. This CDR3 is built from 14 residues. CDR1 MNHNS and CDR2 SASEGT come from the germline V gene. Trimming pared 1 base from V and 12 bases from J, leaving 18 bases between. The DNA for the CDR3 is TGTGCCAGCAGTGAAGAGGAAACTGGCAGTGGGACTTTCTTT. This translates into CASSEEETGSGTFF.

V is TRBV29-1 and J is TRBJ1-2; TRBD1 agrees at 8 bases. The V gene's germline CDR1 is SQVTM and CDR2 ANQGSEA. This CDR3 has 12 residues. The J segment lost 8 bases and the V segment lost 5 bases, leaving 7 bases of the junction unmatched. CDR3 amino acids: CSVLQGAKGYTF. For the CDR3, the DNA is TGCAGCGTTCTCCAGGGGGCAAAGGGCTACACCTTC.

The chain joins TRBV28 to TRBJ1-3; D is possibly TRBD1 (5 bases). The CDR3 has 14 amino acids. V was trimmed by 7 bases and J by 0 bases, leaving 10 bases between them. The V gene's germline CDR1 is MDHEN and CDR2 SYDVKM. The CDR3 bases are TGTGCCAGCACATCAGGGAGCTCTGGAAACACCATATATTTT. Protein sequence: CASTSGSSGNTIYF.

This clone has a single count. The chain employs TRBV7-9 and TRBJ2-7, with no clear D. Trimming pared 4 bases from V and 1 base from J, leaving 11 bases between. The CDR3 contains 14 residues. Germline V CDR1 and CDR2: SEHNR, FQNEAQ (reference sequence). CDR3 sequence (DNA): TGTGCCAGCAGCTCAAGGACGGAGTCCTACGAGCAGTACTTC. Residues: CASSSRTESYEQYF.

The V call is TRBV5-8, the J call TRBJ1-4; 10 bases are a match to TRBD1. This CDR3 is built from 16 residues. The germline CDR1 and CDR2 sequences are SGHTS and YDEGEE. V was clipped by 4 bases and J by 2 bases; unmatched bases: 5. CDR3 in amino acids: CASSKGQGTTNEKLFF. CDR3 in DNA: TGTGCCAGCAGCAAGGGACAGGGGACTACTAATGAAAAACTGTTTTTT.

The V call is TRBV2, the J call TRBJ1-1, with D possibly being TRBD1 (6 bases). This CDR3 is built from 14 residues. Deletions cut 6 bases from V and 6 bases from J, with 17 bases between. Germline-derived CDR1 and CDR2 are SNHLY and FYNNEI. The CDR3 sequence: CASRDSGTRPEAFF. The CDR3 nucleotides read TGTGCCAGCAGGGACTCCGGGACACGACCTGAAGCTTTCTTT.

The J gene is TRBJ1-5, the V gene TRBV24-1; 8 nucleotides match TRBD1. From germline, CDR1 is KGHDR and CDR2 SFDVKD. After removal of 5 bases from V and 2 bases from J, the junction contained 4 bases not matched to a gene. The CDR3 is made up of 15 amino acids. CDR3 region: CATSGGGQGNQPQHF. In DNA, the CDR3 is TGTGCCACCAGTGGTGGGGGACAGGGCAATCAGCCCCAGCATTTT.

The V call is TRBV20-1, the J call TRBJ2-3, with D perhaps matching TRBD2 (5 bases). CDR1 and CDR2 (germline): DFQATT, SNEGSKA (reference sequence). The V end was cut by 3 bases, the J end by 4 bases, with 8 bases between. CDR3 length: 12 residues. DNA of the CDR3: TGCAGTGCTAGTAGAGGGCCAGATACGCAGTATTTT. Amino acids: CSASRGPDTQYF.

The chain employs TRBV6-5 and TRBJ2-7; 10 nucleotides match TRBD2. Germline loops: CDR1 MNHEY, CDR2 SVGAGI. This CDR3 region has 13 residues. Losses at the gene ends were 6 bases for V and 7 bases for J; bases not matched to a gene: 6. The CDR3 region has the DNA TGTGCCAGCAGCGCTAGCGGGGGTTTTGAGCAGTACTTC. Translating gives CASSASGGFEQYF.